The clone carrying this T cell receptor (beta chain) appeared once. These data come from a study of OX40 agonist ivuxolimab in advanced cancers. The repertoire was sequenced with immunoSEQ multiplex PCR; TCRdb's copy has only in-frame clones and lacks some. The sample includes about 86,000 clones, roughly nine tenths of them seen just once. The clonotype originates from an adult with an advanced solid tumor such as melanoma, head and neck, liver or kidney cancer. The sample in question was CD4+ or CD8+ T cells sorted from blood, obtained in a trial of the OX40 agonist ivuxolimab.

This CDR3 is CASSLPLGQGSVRDTEAFF. DNA of the CDR3: TGCGCCAGCAGCTTGCCTTTGGGACAGGGGAGTGTGAGGGACACTGAAGCTTTCTTT. The chain recombines TRBV5-1 with TRBJ1-1, with 10 bases identical to TRBD1. CDR3 length: 19 amino acids. CDR1 and CDR2 from the germline V gene are SGHRS and YFSETQ. J was trimmed by 3 bases and V by 1 base; bases with no gene match: 15.